These 7 T cell receptor beta chains share one sample of origin, sequenced in a study of cytomegalovirus exposure and HLA in healthy donors. The PCR employed 60 Vbeta primers together with 13 Jbeta primers. Data came from immunoSEQ multiplex PCR; TCRdb stores just in-frame clones and leaves some out. The sample consists of fewer than 150,000 clones, 67% of them appearing once. Sequenced material: PBMCs. The receptors originated from a man in his late teens or twenties in good health and CMV-seropositive.

This rearrangement joins TRBV28 to TRBJ1-4; TRBD1 might be the D (6 bases). The CDR3 spans 15 residues. Trimming left V 4 bases short and J 6 bases short, with 15 bases between. Germline V CDR1 and CDR2: MDHEN, SYDVKM. CDR3 protein: CASSSWTAVHEKLFF. The CDR3 coding sequence is TGTGCCAGCAGTTCTTGGACAGCCGTCCATGAAAAACTGTTTTTT.

The rearrangement links TRBV5-1 to TRBJ1-4; 11 bases are shared with TRBD1. This CDR3 region has 16 residues. The germline V gene encodes CDR1 SGHRS and CDR2 YFSETQ. J was trimmed by 7 bases and V by 4 bases; bases with no gene match: 9. CDR3: CASSIGQGAAAEKLFF. In DNA, the CDR3 is TGCGCCAGCAGCATCGGACAGGGGGCAGCGGCTGAAAAACTGTTTTTT.

This chain connects TRBV6-6 to TRBJ1-2, with D unclear. Germline V gene sequence: CDR1 MNHNY, CDR2 SVGAGI (reference sequence). V was shortened by 5 bases and J by 2 bases, with 6 bases between the two germline ends. The CDR3 loop spans 12 amino acids. This chain's CDR3 is CASSTRNYGYTF. CDR3 DNA: TGTGCCAGCAGTACCAGGAACTATGGCTACACCTTC.

This clone has only a few counts. The chain recombines TRBV6-1 with TRBJ2-7, with D hard to call. Trimming stripped 6 bases from V and 2 bases from J, with 11 bases between. This CDR3 comprises 13 residues. The V gene's germline CDR1 is MNHNS and CDR2 SASEGT. CDR3 region: CASSVFGPYEQYV. CDR3 bases: TGTGCCAGCAGCGTCTTTGGGCCCTACGAGCAGTACGTC.

V gene TRBV30 combines with J gene TRBJ1-1, with D unclear. Trimming pared 0 bases from V and 0 bases from J, leaving 5 bases between. This CDR3 is built from 13 residues. Germline lookup yields CDR1 GTSNPN and CDR2 SVGIG (reference sequence). CDR3: CAWSVLLNTEAFF. The CDR3 nucleotides are TGTGCCTGGAGTGTACTGCTGAACACTGAAGCTTTCTTT.

The chain has TRBV7-2 and TRBJ1-3, with 9 bases lining up with TRBD1. Looked up from germline, CDR1 is SGHTA and CDR2 is FQGNSA. J lost 4 bases, V lost 1 base, and 2 bases had no gene match. The CDR3 spans 15 residues. CDR3 sequence: CASSLDRGPGNTIYF. The CDR3 DNA sequence: TGTGCCAGCAGCTTAGACAGGGGGCCGGGAAACACCATATATTTT.

The CDR3 DNA reads TGTGCCAGCAGTGGGAGCCTGAACACTGAAGCTTTCTTT. The encoded protein is CASSGSLNTEAFF. J is TRBJ1-1 and V is TRBV2; unclear D gene. CDR3 length: 13 amino acids. Looked up from germline, CDR1 is SNHLY and CDR2 is FYNNEI. V was clipped by 4 bases and J by 0 bases, with 6 bases between them.